The clone carrying this T cell receptor (beta chain) was observed many times. The CDR3 has 11 residues. Germline lookup yields CDR1 SQVTM and CDR2 ANQGSEA. These data belong to a study of shared clonotypes between healthy human individuals. Among the unsorted PBMC samples, replicate PCRs used about 300 ng DNA, some 30,000 T cell genomes. Sequencing used immunoSEQ multiplex PCR; TCRdb keeps in-frame clones, though not all of them. The top ten hold about 16% of the sample, which has some 96,000 clones, 40% to 55% seen once. The chain uses TRBV29-1 and TRBJ2-5; 7 bases map to TRBD1. The end of the DNA is better explained by TRBJ2-7, so the J call may be wrong. This clonotype was obtained from a woman aged 40 to 50 in good health. Some clones in this sample may be carry-over from other donors' samples. Specimen: PBMCs. CDR3 region: CSVWDSYEQYF. CDR3 sequence (DNA): TGCAGCGTCTGGGACAGTTACGAGCAGTACTTC.